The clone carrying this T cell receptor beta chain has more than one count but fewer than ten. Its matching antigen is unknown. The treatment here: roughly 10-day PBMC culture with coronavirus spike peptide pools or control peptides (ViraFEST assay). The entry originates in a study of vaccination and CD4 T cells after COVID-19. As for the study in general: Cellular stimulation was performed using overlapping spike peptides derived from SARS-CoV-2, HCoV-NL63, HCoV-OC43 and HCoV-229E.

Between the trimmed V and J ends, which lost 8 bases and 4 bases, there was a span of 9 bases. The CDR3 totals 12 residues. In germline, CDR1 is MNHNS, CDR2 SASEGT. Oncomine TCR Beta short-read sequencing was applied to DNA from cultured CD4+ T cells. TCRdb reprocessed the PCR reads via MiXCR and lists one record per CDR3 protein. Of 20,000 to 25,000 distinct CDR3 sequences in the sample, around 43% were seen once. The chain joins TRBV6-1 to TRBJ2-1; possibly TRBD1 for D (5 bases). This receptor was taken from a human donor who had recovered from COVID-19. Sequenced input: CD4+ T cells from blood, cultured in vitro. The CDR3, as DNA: TGTGCCAGCCAAACAGGTTACAATGAGCAGTTCTTC. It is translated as CASQTGYNEQFF.